This T cell receptor beta chain emerged from a study of blood T cell repertoires in COVID-19. The overall study: Some COVID-19 samples were acute and others convalescent; all came from the United States, Italy and Spain. The cDNA or gDNA used as material had been derived from T cells, B-cell-depleted T cells, or PBMCs.

The CDR3 loop spans 12 amino acids. V was shortened by 7 bases and J by 4 bases, with 11 bases between the two germline ends. Authors' methods: Nucleated cell counts were estimated from reference gene primer amplification. Only in-frame clones appear in the TCRdb table, and some are missing; sequencing was by immunoSEQ multiplex PCR. The D gene and trimming were derived from the DNA, and the V and J assignments and clone size from that table. The sample shows tens of thousands of clones, 87% of them seen only once. The source material was peripheral blood. V gene TRBV5-3 combines with J gene TRBJ1-1; D uncertain. TRBV5-3 is annotated as an ORF whose role is uncertain. This clonotype was sampled from a man aged 50 or older with active COVID-19. Written as DNA, the CDR3 is TGTGCCAGACGGCTGGGCGTCACTGAAGCTTTCTTT. It codes for CARRLGVTEAFF.